This TCR beta chain was captured in a study of CD8 T cells in ankylosing spondylitis. Study results and limitations: What appeared characteristic of ankylosing spondylitis blood was a TCR beta motif of seven to nine highly homologous variants. Disease-linked clones were CD8+ and relatively rare in peripheral blood. In reactive arthritis synovial fluid and blood, some motif variants had been reported before.

The CDR3 is made up of 14 amino acids. Trimming shortened V by 3 bases and J by 6 bases, and 12 bases separated the two germline ends. Germline lookup yields CDR1 KGHSH and CDR2 LQKENI. This clonotype has a count of ten or more. Its antigen is currently unknown. TCRdb reanalysed the 5' RACE reads using MiXCR and keeps one entry per CDR3 protein. The repertoire holds more than 95,000 distinct CDR3 sequences, with over 6.5% as singletons. This clonotype originated in a male donor with ankylosing spondylitis or in good health (not recorded which). This chain links TRBV18 with TRBJ1-5; D ambiguous. Sample: blood, either unsorted or a sorted T cell fraction (not recorded which). The CDR3 DNA reads as TGTGCCAGCTCACCCGGCACCTCCGGTCAGCCCCAGCATTTT. Translated: CASSPGTSGQPQHF.